Listed here are 24 T cell receptor beta chains from one sample, sequenced in a study of Graves' ophthalmopathy and Graves' hyperthyroidism (dated by TCRdb to the late 2010s). Sequencing instrument: Illumina HiSeq 2000. For repertoire sequencing, TCR beta CDR3 regions were amplified from RNA transcripts. A first-round RT-PCR used HTBI primers with the Qiagen OneStep RT-PCR kit, followed by a second-round multiplex PCR, size selection and purification. TCRdb reanalyzed the raw reads on its own, using fastp at Q25 for trimming and MiXCR for clone calling, and kept in-frame beta chains. Rows are unified per CDR3 protein, each entry keeping the most common DNA and genes. Across this sample there are tens of thousands of distinct CDR3 sequences, with approximately 45% seen only once. The biggest ten clones account for 4.5% to 5% of the sample. The source material was peripheral blood. The receptors here all came from an adult woman with Graves' ophthalmopathy.

The table lists this clonotype with many counts. The chain combines TRBV7-9 with TRBJ2-7; D remains unclear. CDR3 length: 15 amino acids. CDR1 and CDR2 (germline): SEHNR, FQNEAQ (reference sequence). The germline V and J ends were trimmed by 1 base and 0 bases, with 10 bases remaining between them. This CDR3 is CASSLEIGGSYEQYF. In nucleotides, the CDR3 is TGTGCCAGCAGCTTAGAGATAGGCGGCTCCTACGAGCAGTACTTC.

The chain employs TRBV19 and TRBJ1-5; possibly TRBD1 for D (6 bases). Germline V gene sequence: CDR1 LNHDA, CDR2 SQIVND (reference sequence). This CDR3 comprises 12 residues. V lost 2 bases and J 14 bases, leaving 13 bases between the germline ends. CDR3 in amino acids: CASSISGETEHF. For the CDR3, the DNA is TGTGCCAGTAGTATATCAGGGGAGACCGAGCATTTT.

This clonotype has at least ten counts. CDR3: CASRTGGGNEQFF. CDR3 in DNA: TGTGCCAGTAGGACAGGGGGGGGGAATGAGCAGTTCTTC. This chain uses TRBV19 with TRBJ2-1; TRBD1 aligns across 9 bases. V trimming: 6 bases; J trimming: 7 bases; junction bases outside the gene matches: 4. The germline gives CDR1 LNHDA, CDR2 SQIVND (reference sequence). CDR3 length: 13 residues.

This clonotype was found many times. V gene TRBV6-2 or TRBV6-3 combines with J gene TRBJ1-2; D gene uncertain. This CDR3 has 13 residues. Trimming cost V 6 bases and J 2 bases, with 10 bases left between them. Germline lookup yields CDR1 MNHEY and CDR2 SVGEGT. The CDR3 coding sequence is TGTGCCAGCAGACCCGACGGAAACTATGGCTACACCTTC. Translation: CASRPDGNYGYTF.

This clonotype was picked up many times. This chain links TRBV6-4 with TRBJ1-5, with D possibly TRBD1 on 6 matching bases. V lost 9 bases to trimming and J lost 6 bases, with 12 bases between them. The CDR3 contains 12 residues. Germline assignment: CDR1 MRHNA and CDR2 SNTAGT. CDR3 residues: CARGGSSQPQHF. CDR3 in DNA: TGTGCCAGAGGGGGATCTAGTCAGCCCCAGCATTTT.

This clonotype appeared many times. The J gene is TRBJ2-3, the V gene TRBV20-1; 11 nucleotides line up with TRBD2. CDR3 length equals 18 residues. Germline lookup yields CDR1 DFQATT and CDR2 SNEGSKA (reference sequence). V was clipped by 3 bases and J by 8 bases; unmatched bases: 19. The CDR3 protein is CSARATSGSLLGAATQYF. The CDR3 DNA sequence: TGCAGTGCTAGGGCTACTAGCGGGAGTCTTTTAGGTGCGGCTACGCAGTATTTT.

This chain joins TRBV19 and TRBJ2-5; 10 bases align to TRBD1. The J segment lost 11 bases and the V segment lost 4 bases, leaving 7 bases of the junction unmatched. The CDR3 sequence is 13 residues long. Germline V gene sequence: CDR1 LNHDA, CDR2 SQIVND (reference sequence). The CDR3 nucleotides read TGTGCCAGTAGTAGTTGGACAGGGGGAACTCAGTACTTC. Translation gives CASSSWTGGTQYF.

This chain uses TRBV15 with TRBJ2-1; D is uncertain. Germline V gene lookup returns CDR1 LNHNV and CDR2 YYDKDF (reference sequence). This CDR3 spans 12 amino acids. The ends were cut back, 4 bases at V and 5 bases at J, with 6 bases in the middle. CDR3 amino acids: CATSTLDNEQFF. In DNA form, the CDR3 reads TGTGCCACCAGCACCCTAGACAATGAGCAGTTCTTC.

By sample fraction, this clonotype is medium-sized (0.01 to 0.1%). The chain couples TRBV25-1 to TRBJ2-7; 7 bases line up with TRBD1. CDR1 and CDR2 (germline): MGHDK, SYGVNS. Trimming removed 3 bases from V and 0 bases from J; junction bases left unmatched: 2. The CDR3 sequence is 14 residues long. The CDR3 DNA follows: TGTGCCAGCAGTGATCGGACAGGCTCCTACGAGCAGTACTTC. Encoded protein: CASSDRTGSYEQYF.

The J gene is TRBJ2-7, the V gene TRBV11-2, with D maybe TRBD1 (6 bases). The germline V and J ends were trimmed by 5 bases and 6 bases, with 20 bases remaining between them. Germline V lookup: CDR1 SGHAT, CDR2 FQNNGV. The CDR3 extends over 15 amino acids. This chain's CDR3 is CASSQLTGLESEQYF. As DNA, the CDR3 is TGTGCCAGCAGCCAACTCACAGGGCTAGAGTCCGAGCAGTACTTC.

CDR3 DNA sequence: TGTGCCAGCAGCCCTATGACAGGGGGCAGCGGCTACACCTTC. This sequence encodes CASSPMTGGSGYTF. The chain has TRBV5-6 and TRBJ1-2, with 10 bases matching TRBD1. Germline lookup yields CDR1 SGHDT and CDR2 YYEEEE. This CDR3 is 14 amino acids long. V dropped 4 bases and J dropped 8; count of bases not matched to a gene: 8.

V and J are TRBV6-4 and TRBJ2-1; D unresolved. The V gene lost 0 bases and the J gene lost 5 bases, with 8 bases spanning the gap. Per germline, CDR1 MRHNA and CDR2 SNTAGT. CDR3 size: 14 residues. Here the CDR3 reads CASSDSTADNEQFF. The CDR3 nucleotides are TGTGCCAGCAGTGACTCCACCGCGGACAATGAGCAGTTCTTC.

The chain combines TRBV5-5 with TRBJ1-1, with 8 bases aligning to TRBD1. Germline V gene sequence: CDR1 SGHKS, CDR2 YYEKEE (reference sequence). This CDR3 is built from 15 residues. With V trimmed by 0 bases and J by 1 base, 2 bases remained unmatched. The CDR3 reads CASSLAGTGNTEAFF. The CDR3 DNA is TGTGCCAGCAGCTTGGCCGGGACAGGGAACACTGAAGCTTTCTTT.

This clonotype was seen at least ten times. The CDR3 is CASRTDGNYGYTF. As DNA, the CDR3 is TGTGCCAGCAGGACTGACGGTAACTATGGCTACACCTTC. The rearrangement links TRBV28 to TRBJ1-2, with D hard to call. The CDR3 sequence is 13 residues long. The germline V gene encodes CDR1 MDHEN and CDR2 SYDVKM. The ends were cut back, 6 bases at V and 1 base at J, with 9 bases in the middle.

The chain combines TRBV20-1 with TRBJ2-7, with a tentative D call TRBD2 (9 bases). The CDR3 has 16 residues. Trimming took 2 bases from V and 0 from J, leaving 17 bases between them. The germline gives CDR1 DFQATT, CDR2 SNEGSKA (reference sequence). The CDR3 nucleotides read TGCAGTGCTAGATCGCTAGCGGGACAGGTCTCCTACGAGCAGTACTTC. This codes for CSARSLAGQVSYEQYF.

For this clonotype: The DNA is omitted, as the CDR3 cannot be located on it reliably, and the CDR3 follows TCRdb's listing. The genes are TRBV7-7 and TRBJ2-1. Germline CDR1 and CDR2: SSHAT and FNYEAQ (reference sequence). Counting both end residues, the CDR3 totals 17 amino acids. The CDR3 protein is CASSFYICSARDNEQFF.

The gene calls are TRBV5-1 and TRBJ2-2; TRBD2 aligns across 12 bases. After removal of 4 bases from V and 3 bases from J, the junction contained 1 base not matched to a gene. The length of the CDR3 is 15 residues. Germline values: CDR1 SGHRS, CDR2 YFSETQ. DNA of the CDR3: TGCGCCAGCAGCCTAGCGGGAGGGCACACCGGGGAGCTGTTTTTT. It yields the protein CASSLAGGHTGELFF.

This clonotype was recorded at least ten times. The chain carries TRBV5-1 and TRBJ2-2, with 11 bases fitting TRBD2. Germline V gene sequence: CDR1 SGHRS, CDR2 YFSETQ. V was clipped by 4 bases and J by 0 bases; unmatched bases: 2. The CDR3 totals 16 residues. The CDR3 coding sequence is TGCGCCAGCAGCCCGACTAGCGGGACGAACACCGGGGAGCTGTTTTTT. This translates into CASSPTSGTNTGELFF.

The genes are TRBV10-3 and TRBJ2-2; D tentatively reads TRBD1 or TRBD2 (5 bases each). Germline CDR1 ENHRY, CDR2 SYGVKD. This CDR3 is built from 18 residues. This CDR3 reads CTTSESTGKGRNTGELFF. The DNA of the CDR3 is TGTACCACCAGTGAGTCGACGGGCAAGGGGAGGAACACCGGGGAGCTGTTTTTT.

In its sample, this clonotype was seen once. The chain combines TRBV9 with TRBJ1-1; D is ambiguous. V gave up 6 bases and J gave up 10 bases, with 25 bases separating them. Looked up from germline, CDR1 is SGDLS and CDR2 is YYNGEE. The CDR3 is made up of 15 amino acids. The CDR3 is CASNALGQASWRAFF. The CDR3 DNA reads as TGTGCCAGCAACGCCCTGGGCCAGGCCTCCTGGAGAGCTTTCTTT.

In its sample, this clonotype was seen many times. The chain joins TRBV9 to TRBJ2-3; D might be TRBD2 (6 bases). This CDR3 has 14 amino acids. Germline V CDR1 and CDR2: SGDLS, YYNGEE. Trimming took off 6 bases at V and 3 bases at J, with 14 bases between the two ends. CDR3 nucleotide sequence: TGTGCCAGCAATAGACTAGTGGCGACAGATACGCAGTATTTT. Its translation is CASNRLVATDTQYF.

This chain links TRBV25-1 with TRBJ2-3; the match to TRBD2 covers 14 bases. This CDR3 has 19 residues. CDR1 and CDR2 from the germline V gene are MGHDK and SYGVNS. The DNA for the CDR3 is TGTGCTAGAGATCAGGGACTAGCGGGAGTTTTGTCCCCAGGGGATACGCAGTATTTT. Translated: CARDQGLAGVLSPGDTQYF.

The V call is TRBV10-1, the J call TRBJ2-7; D possibly corresponds to TRBD2 (7 bases). Germline CDR1 and CDR2: WNHNN and SYGVQD (reference sequence). V dropped 2 bases and J dropped 6 bases, with 11 bases sitting between them. The CDR3 is 13 amino acids. CDR3 sequence: CASSERGASEQYF. CDR3 nucleotide sequence: TGCGCCAGCAGTGAGCGGGGGGCGTCCGAGCAGTACTTC.

This clonotype was counted a single time. Here the CDR3 DNA reads TGTGCCAGCAGCCCAGGGGGTTGGATCGGTTACAATGAGCAGTTCTTC. It is translated as CASSPGGWIGYNEQFF. The V call is TRBV9, the J call TRBJ2-1; 7 bases are shared with TRBD1. With 4 bases clipped from V and 4 bases from J, the junction kept 11 bases outside the gene matches. This CDR3 comprises 16 residues. Germline loops: CDR1 SGDLS, CDR2 YYNGEE.